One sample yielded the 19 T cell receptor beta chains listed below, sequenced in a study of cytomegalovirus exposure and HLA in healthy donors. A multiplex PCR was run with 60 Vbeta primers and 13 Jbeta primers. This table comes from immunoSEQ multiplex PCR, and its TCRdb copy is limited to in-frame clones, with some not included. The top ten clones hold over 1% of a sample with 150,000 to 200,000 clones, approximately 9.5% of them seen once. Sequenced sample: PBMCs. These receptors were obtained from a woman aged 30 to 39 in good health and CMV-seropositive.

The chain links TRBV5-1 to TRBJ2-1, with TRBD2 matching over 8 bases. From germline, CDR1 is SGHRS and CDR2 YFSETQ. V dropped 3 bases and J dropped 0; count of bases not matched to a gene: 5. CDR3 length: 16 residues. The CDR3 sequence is CASSYYGTSSYNEQFF. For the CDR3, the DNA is TGCGCCAGCAGCTATTACGGGACTAGCTCCTACAATGAGCAGTTCTTC.

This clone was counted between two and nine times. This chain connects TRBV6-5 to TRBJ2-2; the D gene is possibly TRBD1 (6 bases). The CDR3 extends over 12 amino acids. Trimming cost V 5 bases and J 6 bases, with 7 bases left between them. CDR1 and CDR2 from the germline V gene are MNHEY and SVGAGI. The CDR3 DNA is TGTGCCAGCAGTAGACAGGCCGGGGAGCTGTTTTTT. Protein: CASSRQAGELFF.

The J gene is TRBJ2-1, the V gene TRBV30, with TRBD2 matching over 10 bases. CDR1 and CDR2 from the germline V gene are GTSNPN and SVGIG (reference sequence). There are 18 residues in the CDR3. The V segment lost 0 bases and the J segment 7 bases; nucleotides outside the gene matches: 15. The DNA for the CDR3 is TGTGCCTGGAGTGTAAGTCTAGGAGGTAGCGGGAGGAGGAATGAGCAGTTCTTC. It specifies CAWSVSLGGSGRRNEQFF.

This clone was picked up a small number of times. Written as DNA, the CDR3 is TGTGCCAGCAGCCGAAGCTCGGGACAGCCCACACCCCAGCATTTT. Its translation is CASSRSSGQPTPQHF. The chain is built from TRBV5-4 and TRBJ1-5; 7 bases align to TRBD1. Germline trimming cut 4 bases from V and 10 bases from J; bases unmatched to any gene: 14. CDR3 length: 15 amino acids. The germline CDR1 and CDR2 sequences are SGHNT and YYREEE (reference sequence).

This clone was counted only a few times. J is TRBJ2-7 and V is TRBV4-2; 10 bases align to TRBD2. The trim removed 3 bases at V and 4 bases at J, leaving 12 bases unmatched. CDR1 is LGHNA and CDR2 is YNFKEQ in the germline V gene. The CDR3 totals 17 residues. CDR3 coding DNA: TGTGCCAGCAGCCAGGGGGAGAGCGGGAGGGGAAGGTACGAGCAGTACTTC. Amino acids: CASSQGESGRGRYEQYF.

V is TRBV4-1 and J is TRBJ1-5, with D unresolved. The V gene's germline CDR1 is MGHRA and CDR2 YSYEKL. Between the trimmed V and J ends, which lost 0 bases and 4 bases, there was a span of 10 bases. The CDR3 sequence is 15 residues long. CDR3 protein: CASSQDQVVNQPQHF. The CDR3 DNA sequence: TGCGCCAGCAGCCAAGATCAGGTAGTTAATCAGCCCCAGCATTTT.

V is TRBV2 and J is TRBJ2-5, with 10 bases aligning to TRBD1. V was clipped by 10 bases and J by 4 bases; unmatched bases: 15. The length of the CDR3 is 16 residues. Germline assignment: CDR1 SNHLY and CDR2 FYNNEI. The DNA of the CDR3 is TGTGCCATCGGGTGGAACCGACAGGGGGCTCGAGAGACCCAGTACTTC. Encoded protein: CAIGWNRQGARETQYF.

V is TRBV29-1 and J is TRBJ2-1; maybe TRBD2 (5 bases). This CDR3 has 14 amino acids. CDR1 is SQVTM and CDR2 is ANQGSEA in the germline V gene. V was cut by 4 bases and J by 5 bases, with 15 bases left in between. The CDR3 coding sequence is TGCAGCGTTGTGGACCCGGGGAGCGACAATGAGCAGTTCTTC. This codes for CSVVDPGSDNEQFF.

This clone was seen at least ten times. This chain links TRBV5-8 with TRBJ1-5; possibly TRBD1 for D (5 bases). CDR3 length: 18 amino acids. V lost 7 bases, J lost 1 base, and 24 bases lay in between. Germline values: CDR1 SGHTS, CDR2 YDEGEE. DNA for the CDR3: TGTGCCAGCGGGGGGAAGGGAAAGGGGTTGGTGAGCAATCAGCCCCAGCATTTT. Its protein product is CASGGKGKGLVSNQPQHF.

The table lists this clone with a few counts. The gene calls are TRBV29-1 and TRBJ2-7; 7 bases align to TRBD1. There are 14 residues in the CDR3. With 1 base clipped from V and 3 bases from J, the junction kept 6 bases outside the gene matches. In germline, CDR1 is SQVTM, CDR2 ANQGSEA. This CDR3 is CSVEARDRHYEQYF. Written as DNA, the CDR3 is TGCAGCGTTGAAGCTAGGGACAGACACTACGAGCAGTACTTC.

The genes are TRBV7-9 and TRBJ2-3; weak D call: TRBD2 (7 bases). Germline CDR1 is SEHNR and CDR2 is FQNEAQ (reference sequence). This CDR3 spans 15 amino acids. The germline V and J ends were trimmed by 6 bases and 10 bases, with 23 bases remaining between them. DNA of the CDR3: TGTGCCAGCAGGATCCTGCGGGGGCGGGGCACGGCGCAGTATTTT. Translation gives CASRILRGRGTAQYF.

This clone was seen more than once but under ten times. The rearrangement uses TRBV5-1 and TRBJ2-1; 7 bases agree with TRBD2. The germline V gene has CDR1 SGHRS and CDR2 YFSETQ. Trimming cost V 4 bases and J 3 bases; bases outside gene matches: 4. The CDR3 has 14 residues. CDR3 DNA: TGCGCCAGCAGCGGACCTAGCGGCTACAATGAGCAGTTCTTC. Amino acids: CASSGPSGYNEQFF.

The CDR3 loop reads CASSPSTEAFF. The CDR3 coding sequence is TGTGCCAGCTCACCGAGCACTGAAGCTTTCTTT. The chain uses TRBV18 and TRBJ1-1; no clear D. V was shortened by 3 bases and J by 4 bases, with 3 bases between the two germline ends. Germline V gene sequence: CDR1 KGHSH, CDR2 LQKENI. The CDR3 consists of 11 residues.

The CDR3 sequence: CASKGSGGRSAGELFF. CDR3 nucleotides: TGTGCCAGCAAGGGTAGCGGGGGGCGGAGCGCCGGGGAGCTGTTTTTT. The chain has TRBV2 and TRBJ2-2, with 10 nucleotides matching TRBD2. V shed 7 bases and J 6 bases; nucleotides not matched to a gene: 11. CDR1 SNHLY and CDR2 FYNNEI come from the germline V gene. The CDR3 is made up of 16 amino acids.

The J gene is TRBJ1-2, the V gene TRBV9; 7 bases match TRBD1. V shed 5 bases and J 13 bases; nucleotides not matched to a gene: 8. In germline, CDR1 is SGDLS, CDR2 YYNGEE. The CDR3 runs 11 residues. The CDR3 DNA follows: TGTGCCAGCAGACGACAGGGAGACTCCACCTTC. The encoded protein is CASRRQGDSTF.

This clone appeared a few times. CDR3 coding DNA: TGTGCCTGGAGTGTACAGGCAGGCTCCTACGAGCAGTACTTC. The encoded protein is CAWSVQAGSYEQYF. The chain has TRBV30 and TRBJ2-7, with D possibly matching TRBD1 (5 bases). Trimming took 0 bases from V and 0 from J, leaving 9 bases between them. The CDR3 covers 14 residues. CDR1 GTSNPN and CDR2 SVGIG come from the germline V gene (reference sequence).

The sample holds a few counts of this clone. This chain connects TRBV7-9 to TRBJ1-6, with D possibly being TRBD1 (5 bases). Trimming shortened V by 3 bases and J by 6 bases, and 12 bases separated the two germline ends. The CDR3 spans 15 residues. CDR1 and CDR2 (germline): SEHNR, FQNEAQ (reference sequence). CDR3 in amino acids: CASSFGGLRNSPLHF. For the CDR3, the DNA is TGTGCCAGCAGCTTTGGGGGACTCCGTAATTCACCCCTCCACTTT. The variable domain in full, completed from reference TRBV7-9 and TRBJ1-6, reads DTGVSQNPRHKITKRGQNVTFRCDPISEHNRLYWYRQTLGQGPEFLTYFQNEAQLEKSRLLSDRFSAERPKGSFSTLEIQRTEQGDSAMYLCASSFGGLRNSPLHFGNGTRLTVT.

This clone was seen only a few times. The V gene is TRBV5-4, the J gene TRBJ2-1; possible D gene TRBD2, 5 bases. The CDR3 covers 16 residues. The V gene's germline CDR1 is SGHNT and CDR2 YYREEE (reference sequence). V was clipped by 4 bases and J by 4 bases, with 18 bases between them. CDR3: CASSPTLSGRYNEQFF. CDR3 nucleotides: TGTGCCAGCAGCCCCACTTTGAGCGGCCGATACAATGAGCAGTTCTTC.

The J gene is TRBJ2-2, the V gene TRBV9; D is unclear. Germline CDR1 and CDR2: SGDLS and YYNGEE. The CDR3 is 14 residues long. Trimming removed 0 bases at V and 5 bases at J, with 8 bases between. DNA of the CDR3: TGTGCCAGCAGCGTAGTCCCTAGTACCGGGGAGCTGTTTTTT. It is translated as CASSVVPSTGELFF.